Following are 26 T cell receptor beta chains from one sample sequenced in a study of T cell responses to AZD1222 COVID-19 vaccine. Profiling relied on immunoSEQ multiplex PCR, and the TCRdb table lists in-frame clones only, not all of them. The data show approximately 70,000 clones, about 87% seen once. This specimen consisted of peripheral blood, obtained 28 days after the second dose of the MenACWY control vaccine. The receptors here all came from an adult who received the MenACWY meningococcal vaccine as a control.

This chain uses TRBV18 with TRBJ1-3, with a possible D match to TRBD1 (6 bases). The germline V gene has CDR1 KGHSH and CDR2 LQKENI. CDR3 length: 16 residues. V was clipped by 4 bases and J by 0 bases, with 13 bases between them. The CDR3 sequence: CASSLSPGASGNTIYF. CDR3 nucleotide sequence: TGTGCCAGCTCACTGAGTCCGGGGGCCTCTGGAAACACCATATATTTT.

This clone was seen only a few times. The rearrangement links TRBV6-2 or TRBV6-3 to TRBJ2-7; TRBD2 might be the D (5 bases). The CDR3 extends over 15 amino acids. The ends were cut back, 4 bases at V and 0 bases at J, with 13 bases in the middle. The V gene's germline CDR1 is MNHEY and CDR2 SVGEGT. The CDR3 spells CASSSPSGSSYEQYF. CDR3 DNA: TGTGCCAGCAGTTCCCCGTCGGGGAGCTCCTACGAGCAGTACTTC.

This clone was seen more than once but under ten times. This rearrangement joins TRBV11-2 to TRBJ1-1; D is perhaps TRBD1 (5 bases). The CDR3 sequence is 15 residues long. Germline V gene data show CDR1 as SGHAT and CDR2 as FQNNGV. The V and J ends lost 6 bases and 1 base respectively, with 15 bases between them. CDR3 sequence (DNA): TGTGCCAGCAGATTAAACTCAAGGGGGAACACTGAAGCTTTCTTT. Residues: CASRLNSRGNTEAFF.

Of note for this clone: The same CDR3 arises from other DNA sequences in this sample as well. This chain's CDR3 is CASSLKGGYGYTF. CDR3 in DNA: TGTGCCAGCAGCCTAAAAGGGGGTTATGGCTACACCTTC. The rearrangement joins TRBV27 to TRBJ1-2, with TRBD1 as a possible D gene (6 bases). The V end lost 6 bases, the J end lost 5 bases, and 13 bases lay between the germline ends. The germline gives CDR1 MNHEY, CDR2 SMNVEV (reference sequence). The CDR3 sequence is 13 residues long.

The table lists this clone with a count of one. J is TRBJ1-2 and V is TRBV9; 7 nucleotides align to TRBD1. The trim removed 0 bases at V and 7 bases at J, leaving 6 bases unmatched. Germline V gives CDR1 SGDLS, CDR2 YYNGEE. There are 14 residues in the CDR3. This CDR3 is CASSVGQSGGGYTF. Here the CDR3 DNA reads TGTGCCAGCAGCGTAGGACAGTCAGGGGGTGGCTACACCTTC.

The chain joins TRBV19 to TRBJ1-5; 9 bases are shared with TRBD1. From germline, CDR1 is LNHDA and CDR2 SQIVND (reference sequence). This CDR3 has 14 amino acids. The V and J ends lost 8 bases and 2 bases, in that order; junction bases with no gene match: 4. CDR3 nucleotide sequence: TGTGCCAGTGAGGACAGGGGAGGCAATCAGCCCCAGCATTTT. It yields the protein CASEDRGGNQPQHF.

The chain employs TRBV5-5 and TRBJ1-5, with D possibly TRBD1 on 6 matching bases. Trimming removed 3 bases at V and 4 bases at J, with 8 bases between. Looked up from germline, CDR1 is SGHKS and CDR2 is YYEKEE (reference sequence). This CDR3 spans 13 amino acids. In DNA, the CDR3 is TGTGCCAGCAGCTCCACAGGGAATCAGCCCCAGCATTTT. It is translated as CASSSTGNQPQHF.

This chain uses TRBV7-2 with TRBJ2-6, with D uncertain. With 0 bases removed from V and 1 base from J, the gap between germline ends came to 10 bases. CDR3 size: 17 residues. The germline V gene has CDR1 SGHTA and CDR2 FQGNSA. CDR3 region: CASSLAPAGSGANVLTF. CDR3 DNA sequence: TGTGCCAGCAGCTTAGCGCCGGCTGGGTCTGGGGCCAACGTCCTGACTTTC.

This clone came up a few times. This chain joins TRBV27 and TRBJ2-4; D not resolved. The germline V and J ends were trimmed by 5 bases and 0 bases, with 11 bases remaining between them. CDR3 length: 15 residues. Looked up from germline, CDR1 is MNHEY and CDR2 is SMNVEV (reference sequence). CDR3 DNA: TGTGCCAGCAGTCCCCCGAATCTAGCCAAAAACATTCAGTACTTC. Translation: CASSPPNLAKNIQYF.

The chain employs TRBV6-5 and TRBJ1-6; D possibly corresponds to TRBD1 (5 bases). This CDR3 is 14 amino acids long. In germline, CDR1 is MNHEY, CDR2 SVGAGI. Trimming took off 4 bases at V and 7 bases at J, with 11 bases between the two ends. The CDR3 DNA sequence: TGTGCCAGCAGTTCCCCGGGACCGAATTCACCCCTCCACTTT. Its protein is CASSSPGPNSPLHF.

The chain combines TRBV19 with TRBJ1-1; TRBD1 aligns across 7 bases. Trimming removed 7 bases from V and 3 bases from J; junction bases left unmatched: 8. CDR1 is LNHDA, CDR2 SQIVND, per germline (reference sequence). The CDR3 covers 14 residues. The CDR3 region is CASIRTGLYTEAFF. The DNA of the CDR3 is TGTGCCAGTATACGGACAGGCCTTTACACTGAAGCTTTCTTT.

This chain joins TRBV19 and TRBJ2-7; D assignment may be TRBD1 or TRBD2 (9 bases each). The V end was cut by 5 bases, the J end by 5 bases, with 25 bases between. The CDR3 totals 17 residues. Germline V gives CDR1 LNHDA, CDR2 SQIVND (reference sequence). The CDR3 bases are TGTGCCAGTAGTGGGACAGGGAAGGTAGCGGGGGCCAACGAGCAGTACTTC. This codes for CASSGTGKVAGANEQYF.

The rearrangement joins TRBV6-6 to TRBJ2-7; 7 bases fit TRBD2. Germline loops: CDR1 MNHNY, CDR2 SVGAGI (reference sequence). Unmatched junction bases numbered 15, after V lost 5 bases and J lost 2 bases. This CDR3 contains 17 residues. CDR3 residues: CASSQTLRLAAAYEQYF. Written as DNA, the CDR3 is TGTGCCAGCAGTCAAACACTCAGGCTAGCGGCAGCCTACGAGCAGTACTTC.

This clone was seen more than once but under ten times. The chain uses TRBV5-1 and TRBJ2-4; 8 nucleotides match TRBD2. After removal of 1 base from V and 6 bases from J, the junction contained 6 bases not matched to a gene. In germline, CDR1 is SGHRS, CDR2 YFSETQ. The CDR3 length is 15 residues. The CDR3 DNA reads TGCGCCAGCAGCTTGTCCGGGCTAGCGGGAAACATTCAGTACTTC. Encoded protein: CASSLSGLAGNIQYF.

V usage is TRBV7-3 and J usage is TRBJ2-2; D is possibly TRBD1 (6 bases). This CDR3 region has 16 residues. In germline, CDR1 is SGHTA, CDR2 FQGTGA. Trimming removed 5 bases from V and 6 bases from J, with 19 bases in between. The CDR3 region has the DNA TGTGCCAGCAGCCCCCGCCGGGACAACAACGCCGGGGAGCTGTTTTTT. Its protein is CASSPRRDNNAGELFF. The whole variable domain, filled in from reference TRBV7-3 and TRBJ2-2, reads GAGVSQTPSNKVTEKGKYVELRCDPISGHTALYWYRQSLGQGPEFLIYFQGTGAADDSGLPNDRFFAVRPEGSVSTLKIQRTERGDSAVYLCASSPRRDNNAGELFFGEGSRLTVL.

The rearrangement uses TRBV11-2 and TRBJ1-3; D is possibly TRBD1 (5 bases). Germline CDR1 reads SGHAT; CDR2 reads FQNNGV. V was cut by 0 bases and J by 2 bases, with 5 bases left in between. The CDR3 sequence is 14 residues long. CDR3 DNA sequence: TGTGCCAGCAGCTTAGACAGGGCTGGAAACACCATATATTTT. Its translation is CASSLDRAGNTIYF.

The chain recombines TRBV5-1 with TRBJ2-7, with TRBD1 as a possible D gene (6 bases). CDR1 SGHRS and CDR2 YFSETQ come from the germline V gene. The V gene lost 4 bases and the J gene lost 1 base, with 12 bases spanning the gap. CDR3 size: 14 residues. The CDR3: CASSPRTASYEQYF. The CDR3 DNA sequence: TGCGCCAGCAGCCCGAGGACAGCGTCCTACGAGCAGTACTTC.

V usage is TRBV7-8 and J usage is TRBJ1-3; D unresolved. The length of the CDR3 is 15 residues. V gave up 1 base and J gave up 3 bases, with 10 bases separating them. The germline V gene encodes CDR1 SGHVS and CDR2 FQNEAQ. The CDR3 DNA reads as TGTGCCAGCAGCTTAGGTGTGGGGTATGGAAACACCATATATTTT. Its protein is CASSLGVGYGNTIYF.

The J gene is TRBJ1-1, the V gene TRBV9, with a weak D call TRBD1 (6 bases). This CDR3 has 14 residues. The V end lost 4 bases, the J end lost 0 bases, and 10 bases lay between the germline ends. Per germline, CDR1 SGDLS and CDR2 YYNGEE. The CDR3 DNA reads as TGTGCCAGCAGCCCCGGACAGATGAACACTGAAGCTTTCTTT. It specifies CASSPGQMNTEAFF.

The V call is TRBV7-2, the J call TRBJ2-2; the D call may be TRBD1 or TRBD2 (5 bases each). CDR1 and CDR2 from the germline V gene are SGHTA and FQGNSA. Deletions cut 5 bases from V and 6 bases from J, with 22 bases between. The CDR3 sequence is 17 residues long. The CDR3 DNA reads as TGTGCCAGCAGCCTAGAACGGGACGGTGGATTCCCCGGGGAGCTGTTTTTT. Protein: CASSLERDGGFPGELFF.

This chain connects TRBV4-1 to TRBJ1-1; D call uncertain. In germline, CDR1 is MGHRA, CDR2 YSYEKL. The germline V and J ends were trimmed by 1 base and 5 bases, with 8 bases remaining between them. The CDR3 spans 13 residues. The CDR3 protein is CASSQALETEAFF. The DNA of the CDR3 is TGCGCCAGCAGCCAAGCGCTTGAGACTGAAGCTTTCTTT.

This sequence joins TRBV5-5 and TRBJ1-5; no reliable D call. The CDR3 totals 15 residues. Trimming removed 0 bases from V and 3 bases from J, with 10 bases in between. Germline CDR1 SGHKS, CDR2 YYEKEE (reference sequence). CDR3 protein: CASSLEGRYNQPQHF. CDR3 in DNA: TGTGCCAGCAGCTTGGAGGGCAGGTACAATCAGCCCCAGCATTTT.

This rearrangement joins TRBV3-1 (or the pseudogene TRBV3-2) to TRBJ2-2; D is uncertain. V lost 3 bases and J lost 5, with 1 base in between. The germline gives CDR1 LGHDT, CDR2 YNNKEL (reference sequence). This CDR3 has 11 residues. The CDR3 coding sequence is TGTGCCAGCAGCCATACCGGGGAGCTGTTTTTT. Its protein is CASSHTGELFF.

J is TRBJ1-2 and V is TRBV19; D remains unclear. Trimming removed 7 bases from V and 7 bases from J, with 19 bases in between. The CDR3 runs to 14 residues. CDR1 and CDR2 (germline): LNHDA, SQIVND (reference sequence). CDR3 sequence: CASTETGEVGGYTF. The DNA of the CDR3 is TGTGCCAGTACCGAAACCGGGGAAGTGGGTGGCTACACCTTC.

J is TRBJ2-2 and V is TRBV5-1, with D unresolved. CDR3 length equals 16 residues. Trimming removed 0 bases at V and 2 bases at J, with 11 bases between. In germline, CDR1 is SGHRS, CDR2 YFSETQ. CDR3 protein: CASSLEAFVNTGELFF. DNA for the CDR3: TGCGCCAGCAGCTTGGAAGCTTTTGTAAACACCGGGGAGCTGTTTTTT.

The CDR3 here is CASSPWVGAEQYF. CDR3 sequence (DNA): TGTGCCAGCAGCCCCTGGGTAGGTGCCGAGCAGTACTTC. The chain is built from TRBV9 and TRBJ2-7; D is ambiguous. CDR1 is SGDLS and CDR2 is YYNGEE in the germline V gene. CDR3 length equals 13 residues. Trimming removed 4 bases from V and 6 bases from J, with 14 bases in between. Full variable domain (outside the CDR3, taken from reference TRBV9 and TRBJ2-7): DSGVTQTPKHLITATGQRVTLRCSPRSGDLSVYWYQQSLDQGLQFLIQYYNGEERAKGNILERFSAQQFPDLHSELNLSSLELGDSALYFCASSPWVGAEQYFGPGTRLTVT.